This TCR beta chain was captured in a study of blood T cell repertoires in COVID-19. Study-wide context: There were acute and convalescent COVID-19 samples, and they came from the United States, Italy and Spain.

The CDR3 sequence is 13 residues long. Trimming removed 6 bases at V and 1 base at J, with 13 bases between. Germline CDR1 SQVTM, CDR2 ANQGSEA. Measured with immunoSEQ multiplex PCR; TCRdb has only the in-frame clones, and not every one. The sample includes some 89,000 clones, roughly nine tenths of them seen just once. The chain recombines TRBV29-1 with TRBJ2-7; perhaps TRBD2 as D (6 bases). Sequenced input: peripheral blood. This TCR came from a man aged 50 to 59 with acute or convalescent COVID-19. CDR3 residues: CSVTGLASYEQYF. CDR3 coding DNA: TGCAGCGTCACGGGACTTGCATCCTACGAGCAGTACTTC.